This TCR beta chain is from a study of T cells in localized non-small cell lung cancer. Sequencing was performed with immunoSEQ multiplex PCR; in TCRdb, only in-frame clones are kept and a portion is missing. The repertoire holds tens of thousands of clones, with roughly 89% as singletons. Regarding the study as a whole: Among the top 100 tumor clones, a median around 50 appeared in adjacent lung. Only one tumor region went through sequencing, so heterogeneity may still be there. Adjacent uninvolved lung had the highest clonality, suggesting focused antigen responses. With higher T cell density in blood came longer overall survival.

Turning to this clone: Its antigen is not identified.

Trimming cost V 2 bases and J 6 bases, with 10 bases left between them. The CDR3 length is 13 residues. Germline-derived CDR1 and CDR2 are MDHEN and SYDVKM. The receptor's source is a male donor older than 55 with stage I lung adenocarcinoma. The sequenced sample was peripheral blood, obtained before any cancer treatment. This chain uses TRBV28 with TRBJ1-1; the D is unclear. As DNA, the CDR3 is TGTGCCAGCAGTTTAGGAGGGTACGCTGAAGCTTTCTTT. Translating it yields CASSLGGYAEAFF.